The 18 T cell receptor beta chains in this list originate from one sample, sequenced in a study of beta chain features in type 1 diabetes. These TCRs are of unknown antigen specificity. Findings and caveats of the study: When Type 1 diabetes patients were examined, their TCRB CDR3s proved moderately but significantly shorter in all four CD4+ subsets.

Expressed TCRB transcripts were sequenced because the isolated RNA had all been reverse transcribed beforehand. Clones were read by immunoSEQ multiplex PCR, and TCRdb kept only the in-frame ones, dropping some. The table includes approximately 260,000 clones, about 23% detected once. Sequencing was carried out using naive CD4+ T cells from blood. These receptors came from a young woman with type 1 diabetes.

A remark on this clone: Other DNA sequences in the same sample also yield this CDR3. The chain combines TRBV30 with TRBJ2-5, with TRBD2 as a possible D gene (7 bases). CDR1 is GTSNPN, CDR2 SVGIG, per germline (reference sequence). The CDR3 runs to 13 residues. The V end was cut by 0 bases, the J end by 5 bases, with 10 bases between. The DNA for the CDR3 is TGTGCCTGGAGTGTCGGGGGGCCGGAGACCCAGTACTTC. Translated: CAWSVGGPETQYF.

This rearrangement joins TRBV6-5 to TRBJ1-2; D perhaps matches TRBD1 (5 bases). V dropped 5 bases and J dropped 3 bases, with 16 bases sitting between them. This CDR3 is 15 amino acids long. Per the germline V gene, CDR1 is MNHEY and CDR2 is SVGAGI. The CDR3 coding sequence is TGTGCCAGCAGTCCGGGCCAGGGCGGCTACTATGGCTACACCTTC. Protein: CASSPGQGGYYGYTF.

This chain's CDR3 is CAWSSGDGMLGYTF. CDR3 nucleotide sequence: TGTGCCTGGAGTTCGGGGGACGGAATGCTGGGCTACACCTTC. The genes are TRBV30 and TRBJ1-2; D possibly corresponds to TRBD1 (5 bases). Per germline, CDR1 GTSNPN and CDR2 SVGIG (reference sequence). Trimming removed 2 bases at V and 8 bases at J, with 18 bases between. The CDR3 has 14 amino acids.

In its sample, this clone was seen a few times. The chain couples TRBV9 to TRBJ2-1, with TRBD1 as a possible D gene (6 bases). Trimming took off 1 base at V and 9 bases at J, with 14 bases between the two ends. Germline V gives CDR1 SGDLS, CDR2 YYNGEE. CDR3 length: 14 amino acids. CDR3 protein: CASSVTPLGGEQFF. As DNA, the CDR3 is TGTGCCAGCAGCGTAACCCCCCTAGGGGGTGAGCAGTTCTTC. Full variable domain (outside the CDR3, taken from reference TRBV9 and TRBJ2-1): DSGVTQTPKHLITATGQRVTLRCSPRSGDLSVYWYQQSLDQGLQFLIQYYNGEERAKGNILERFSAQQFPDLHSELNLSSLELGDSALYFCASSVTPLGGEQFFGPGTRLTVL.

This clone came up a few times. J is TRBJ1-2 and V is TRBV4-2, with 7 bases aligning to TRBD1. Germline CDR1 LGHNA, CDR2 YNFKEQ. V trimming: 4 bases; J trimming: 4 bases; junction bases outside the gene matches: 9. The CDR3 runs to 15 residues. Written as DNA, the CDR3 is TGTGCCAGCAGCCCTCGAACAGGGGAGGTCTATGGCTACACCTTC. It is translated as CASSPRTGEVYGYTF.

This clone appeared a few times. This chain uses TRBV5-4 with TRBJ2-2, with 12 bases that match TRBD2. This CDR3 comprises 16 residues. Per the germline V gene, CDR1 is SGHNT and CDR2 is YYREEE (reference sequence). Unmatched junction bases numbered 3, after V lost 4 bases and J lost 2 bases. The CDR3 reads CASSKGLAGNTGELFF. In DNA form, the CDR3 reads TGTGCCAGCAGCAAGGGACTAGCGGGCAACACCGGGGAGCTGTTTTTT.

This sequence joins TRBV7-6 and TRBJ1-5, with 7 bases lining up with TRBD1. Germline lookup yields CDR1 SGHVS and CDR2 FNYEAQ. This CDR3 spans 14 amino acids. J was trimmed by 6 bases and V by 5 bases; bases with no gene match: 7. In nucleotides, the CDR3 is TGTGCCAGCAGCCTACAGGGGAGCGCTCAGCCCCAGCATTTT. It specifies CASSLQGSAQPQHF.

Regarding this clone: The sample contains more than one DNA sequence encoding this CDR3. The V call is TRBV28, the J call TRBJ2-3; no definite D call. The V end lost 4 bases, the J end lost 3 bases, and 5 bases lay between the germline ends. The CDR3 runs 12 residues. CDR1 MDHEN and CDR2 SYDVKM come from the germline V gene. This CDR3 is CASSSVTDTQYF. Here the CDR3 DNA reads TGTGCCAGCAGTTCAGTGACAGATACGCAGTATTTT. The whole variable domain, filled in from reference TRBV28 and TRBJ2-3, reads DVKVTQSSRYLVKRTGEKVFLECVQDMDHENMFWYRQDPGLGLRLIYFSYDVKMKEKGDIPEGYSVSREKKERFSLILESASTNQTSMYLCASSSVTDTQYFGPGTRLTVL.

The chain recombines TRBV28 with TRBJ2-5; tentative D call: TRBD2 (5 bases). This CDR3 has 12 amino acids. The V and J ends lost 7 bases and 4 bases respectively, with 10 bases between them. CDR1 is MDHEN and CDR2 is SYDVKM in the germline V gene. CDR3: CASTGIRETQYF. The CDR3 DNA follows: TGTGCCAGCACCGGGATAAGAGAGACCCAGTACTTC. The variable domain in full, completed from reference TRBV28 and TRBJ2-5, reads DVKVTQSSRYLVKRTGEKVFLECVQDMDHENMFWYRQDPGLGLRLIYFSYDVKMKEKGDIPEGYSVSREKKERFSLILESASTNQTSMYLCASTGIRETQYFGPGTRLLVL.

The chain has TRBV4-2 and TRBJ1-4; no firm D call. V shed 4 bases and J shed 8 bases, with 26 bases lying between them. The CDR3 extends over 18 amino acids. Germline values: CDR1 LGHNA, CDR2 YNFKEQ. The DNA for the CDR3 is TGTGCCAGCAGCCCTCAAGATTACACCGGGCCCCGGAGGGAAAAACTGTTTTTT. The encoded protein is CASSPQDYTGPRREKLFF.

This chain joins TRBV2 and TRBJ2-7, with 9 bases matching TRBD2. CDR3 length equals 14 residues. Germline V CDR1 and CDR2: SNHLY, FYNNEI. Trimming cost V 5 bases and J 5 bases; bases outside gene matches: 7. The CDR3 region is CASSPGTSTNEQYF. The DNA of the CDR3 is TGTGCCAGCAGTCCAGGGACTAGCACCAACGAGCAGTACTTC.

This clone has only a few counts. This chain connects TRBV5-1 to TRBJ2-1; D is uncertain. The CDR3 runs to 14 residues. V lost 3 bases to trimming and J lost 0 bases, with 7 bases between them. CDR1 and CDR2 from the germline V gene are SGHRS and YFSETQ. DNA of the CDR3: TGCGCCAGCAGCTCTATTAGCTCCTACAATGAGCAGTTCTTC. Residues: CASSSISSYNEQFF.

The genes are TRBV28 and TRBJ2-7; D gene unclear. Looked up from germline, CDR1 is MDHEN and CDR2 is SYDVKM. V lost 3 bases and J 2 bases, leaving 11 bases between the germline ends. This CDR3 has 14 residues. CDR3 residues: CASSFSLSAYEQYF. The CDR3 nucleotides are TGTGCCAGCAGTTTCTCATTGAGCGCCTACGAGCAGTACTTC.

The rearrangement uses TRBV2 and TRBJ2-3; D not resolved. In germline, CDR1 is SNHLY, CDR2 FYNNEI. Trimming pared 7 bases from V and 4 bases from J, leaving 9 bases between. The CDR3 has 12 residues. The CDR3 spells CASTYAADTQYF. The CDR3, as DNA: TGTGCCAGCACCTATGCGGCAGATACGCAGTATTTT.

This chain uses TRBV6-1 with TRBJ1-1; a possible D gene is TRBD1 (5 bases). Germline lookup yields CDR1 MNHNS and CDR2 SASEGT. The CDR3 loop spans 13 amino acids. With 10 bases removed from V and 0 bases from J, the gap between germline ends came to 12 bases. In nucleotides, the CDR3 is TGTGCCACCCTCAGGGCGCTGAACACTGAAGCTTTCTTT. Its protein product is CATLRALNTEAFF.

As concerns this clone: This CDR3 is also generated by other DNA sequences in the sample. The chain couples TRBV30 to TRBJ1-5; D is possibly TRBD1 (5 bases). The CDR3 has 13 amino acids. Trimming cost V 3 bases and J 5 bases, with 11 bases left between them. CDR1 is GTSNPN and CDR2 is SVGIG in the germline V gene (reference sequence). The CDR3 reads CAWSRRGDQPQHF. The DNA of the CDR3 is TGTGCCTGGAGCAGGAGGGGAGATCAGCCCCAGCATTTT.

This clone was counted once. This CDR3 is also generated by other DNA sequences in the sample. The chain joins TRBV5-1 to TRBJ2-3; D call uncertain. Germline-derived CDR1 and CDR2 are SGHRS and YFSETQ. Trimming shortened V by 0 bases and J by 2 bases, and 7 bases separated the two germline ends. This CDR3 region has 14 residues. CDR3 protein: CASSLDRPTDTQYF. The DNA for the CDR3 is TGCGCCAGCAGCTTGGACAGACCCACAGATACGCAGTATTTT.

This rearrangement joins TRBV11-2 to TRBJ2-6, with no clear D. The germline V gene has CDR1 SGHAT and CDR2 FQNNGV. Trimming stripped 1 base from V and 0 bases from J, with 10 bases between. This CDR3 comprises 17 residues. CDR3 bases: TGTGCCAGCAGCTTAGTTCCTAGAGCCTCTGGGGCCAACGTCCTGACTTTC. It specifies CASSLVPRASGANVLTF.